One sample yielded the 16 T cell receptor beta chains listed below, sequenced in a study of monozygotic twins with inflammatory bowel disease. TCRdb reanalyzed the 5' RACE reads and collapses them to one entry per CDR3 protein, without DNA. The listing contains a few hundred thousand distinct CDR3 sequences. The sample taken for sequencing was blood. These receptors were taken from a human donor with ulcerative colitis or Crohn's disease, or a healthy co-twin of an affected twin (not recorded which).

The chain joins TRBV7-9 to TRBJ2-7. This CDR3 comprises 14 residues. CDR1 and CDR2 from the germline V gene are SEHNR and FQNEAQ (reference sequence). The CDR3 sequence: CASSLVGISYEQYF.

The CDR3 is CASRGSGSSFF. The rearrangement uses TRBV2 and TRBJ1-1; with no DNA, the TCRdb D assignment of TRBD1 cannot be verified. Germline lookup yields CDR1 SNHLY and CDR2 FYNNEI. The CDR3 is made up of 11 amino acids.

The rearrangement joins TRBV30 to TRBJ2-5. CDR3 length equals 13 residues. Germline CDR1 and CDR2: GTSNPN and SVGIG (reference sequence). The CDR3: CALADLYQETQYF.

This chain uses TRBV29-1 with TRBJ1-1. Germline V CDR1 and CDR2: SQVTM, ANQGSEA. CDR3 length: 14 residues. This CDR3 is CSVYRGGQNTEAFF.

CDR3 protein: CASSLSYSGALVANVLTF. The J gene is TRBJ2-6, the V gene TRBV7-2; TCRdb designates TRBD1, a call that cannot be tested without DNA. This CDR3 comprises 18 residues. Germline loops: CDR1 SGHTA, CDR2 FQGNSA.

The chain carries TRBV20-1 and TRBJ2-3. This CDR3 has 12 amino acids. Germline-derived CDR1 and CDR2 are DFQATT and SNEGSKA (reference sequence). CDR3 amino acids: CSGRGYTDTQYF.

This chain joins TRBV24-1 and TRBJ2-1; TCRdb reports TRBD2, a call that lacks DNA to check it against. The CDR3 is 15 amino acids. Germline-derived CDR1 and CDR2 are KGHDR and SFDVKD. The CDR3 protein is CATSDPKGLALEQFF.

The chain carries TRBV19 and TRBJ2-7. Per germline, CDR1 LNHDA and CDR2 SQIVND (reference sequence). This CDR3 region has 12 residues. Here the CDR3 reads CASSPNSYEQYF.

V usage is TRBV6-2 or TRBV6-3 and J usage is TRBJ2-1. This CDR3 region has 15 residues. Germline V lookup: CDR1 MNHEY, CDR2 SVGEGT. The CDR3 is CASSYVGTTYNGQFF.

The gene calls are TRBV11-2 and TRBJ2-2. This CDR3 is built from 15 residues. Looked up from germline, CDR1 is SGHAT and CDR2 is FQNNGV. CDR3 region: CASSLSLEATGELFF.

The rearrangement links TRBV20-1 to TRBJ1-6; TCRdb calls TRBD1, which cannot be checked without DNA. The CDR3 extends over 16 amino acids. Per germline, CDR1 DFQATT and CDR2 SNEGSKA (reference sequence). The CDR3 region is CSAATEPRGSNSPLHF.

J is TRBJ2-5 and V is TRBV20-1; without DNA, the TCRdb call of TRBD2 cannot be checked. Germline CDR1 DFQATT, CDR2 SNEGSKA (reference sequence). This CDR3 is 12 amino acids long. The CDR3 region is CSAGGVQETQYF.

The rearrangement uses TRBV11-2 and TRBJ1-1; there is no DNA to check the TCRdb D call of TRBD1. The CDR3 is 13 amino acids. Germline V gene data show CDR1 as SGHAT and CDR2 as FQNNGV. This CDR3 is CASSLERGAEAFF.

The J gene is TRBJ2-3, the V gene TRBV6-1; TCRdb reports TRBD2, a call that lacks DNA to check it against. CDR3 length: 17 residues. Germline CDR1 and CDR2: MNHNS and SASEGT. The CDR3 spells CASNTGTSGRATDTQYF.

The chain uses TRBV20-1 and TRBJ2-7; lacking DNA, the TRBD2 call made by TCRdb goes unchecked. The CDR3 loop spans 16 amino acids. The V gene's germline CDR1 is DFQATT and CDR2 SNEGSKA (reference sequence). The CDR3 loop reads CSARFPAGLADYEQYF.

The CDR3 sequence: CASILLGDRVNSDSNQPQHF. The V gene is TRBV6-2 or TRBV6-3, the J gene TRBJ1-5; without DNA, the TCRdb call of TRBD1 cannot be checked. Germline loops: CDR1 MNHEY, CDR2 SVGEGT. The CDR3 has 20 residues.